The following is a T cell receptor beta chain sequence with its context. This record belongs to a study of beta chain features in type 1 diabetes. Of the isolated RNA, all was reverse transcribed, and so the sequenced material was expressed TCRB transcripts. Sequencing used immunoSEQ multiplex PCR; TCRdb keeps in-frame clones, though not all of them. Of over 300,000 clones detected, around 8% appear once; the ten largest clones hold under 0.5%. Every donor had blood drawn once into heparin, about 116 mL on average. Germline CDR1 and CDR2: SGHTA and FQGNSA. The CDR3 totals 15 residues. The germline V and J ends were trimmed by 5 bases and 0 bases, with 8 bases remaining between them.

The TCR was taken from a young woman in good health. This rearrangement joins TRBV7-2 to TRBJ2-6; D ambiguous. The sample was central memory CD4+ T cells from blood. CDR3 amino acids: CASSPRGSGANVLTF. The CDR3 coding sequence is TGTGCCAGCAGCCCCCGAGGCTCTGGGGCCAACGTCCTGACTTTC.